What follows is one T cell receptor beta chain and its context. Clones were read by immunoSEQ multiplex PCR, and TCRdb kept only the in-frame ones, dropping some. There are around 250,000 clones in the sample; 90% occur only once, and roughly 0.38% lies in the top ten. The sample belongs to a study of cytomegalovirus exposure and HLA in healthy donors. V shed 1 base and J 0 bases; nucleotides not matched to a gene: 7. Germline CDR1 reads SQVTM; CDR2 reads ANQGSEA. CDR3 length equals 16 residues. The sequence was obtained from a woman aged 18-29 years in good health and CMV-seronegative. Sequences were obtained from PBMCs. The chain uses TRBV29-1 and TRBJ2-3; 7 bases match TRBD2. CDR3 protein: CSVEGGSGTSTDTQYF. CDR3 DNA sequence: TGCAGCGTTGAAGGGGGGAGCGGGACCAGCACAGATACGCAGTATTTT.